This TCR beta chain was sequenced for a study of cytomegalovirus exposure and HLA in healthy donors. Study conclusions and caveats: Rarity characterized most TCR sequences, yet some public TCRs appeared in many donors.

This clone was picked up a small number of times. Its antigen is currently unknown. Primers included in the PCR were 60 Vbeta and 13 Jbeta primers. Method: immunoSEQ multiplex PCR; TCRdb's copy keeps in-frame clones and lacks some. The data show roughly 120,000 clones, approximately 15% seen once. The CDR3 runs to 18 residues. The V gene end was trimmed by 3 bases and the J gene end by 0 bases; junction bases not matched to a gene: 7. Germline CDR1 is SNHLY and CDR2 is FYNNEI. This receptor was identified in a woman between 18 and 29 years old in good health and CMV-seronegative. V usage is TRBV2 and J usage is TRBJ2-1; 11 bases line up with TRBD2. The sample taken for sequencing was PBMCs. CDR3 region: CASSDRLAGRSSYNEQFF. CDR3 sequence (DNA): TGTGCCAGCAGTGATAGACTAGCGGGACGGAGCTCCTACAATGAGCAGTTCTTC.